These T cell receptor beta chains were read from a single sample in a study of blood T cell repertoires in COVID-19. TCRdb's table, derived via immunoSEQ multiplex PCR, lists solely in-frame clones and lacks some. The sample records 390,000 or so clones, 75% to 90% being singletons. What was sequenced was PBMCs or T cells enriched from blood (not recorded which). The receptor set was obtained from a man between 18 and 29 years old who had recovered from COVID-19. Each CDR3 is given with its conserved first and last residue. Fields, in order: clone size, J gene, D gene, V gene, CDR3 protein, CDR3 DNA. A D gene is named only where the DNA matches it firmly. Where a row states a size, it is once, few, many or the class of an expanded clone; other rows omit it.

>once|TRBJ2-1|TRBD2|TRBV29-1
CSSPSGTDEQFF
TGCAGCTCACCTAGCGGGACCGATGAGCAGTTCTTC
>.|TRBJ2-5|TRBD1|TRBV9
CASSVDRGLRETQYF
TGTGCCAGCAGCGTAGACAGGGGGCTTCGAGAGACCCAGTACTTC
>.|TRBJ2-6|.|TRBV18
CASSRDTSGANVLTF
TGTGCCAGCTCACGGGACACCTCTGGGGCCAACGTCCTGACTTTC
>once|TRBJ2-7|.|TRBV7-2
CASSFNSPGEQYF
TGTGCCAGCAGCTTTAACAGCCCGGGAGAGCAGTACTTC
>.|TRBJ1-6|.|TRBV18
CASSPREQGNSPLHF
TGTGCCAGCTCACCTCGCGAGCAGGGGAATTCACCCCTCCACTTT
>.|TRBJ1-1|.|TRBV19
CASRGRGGSTEAFF
TGTGCCAGTAGGGGAAGGGGAGGAAGTACTGAAGCTTTCTTT
>.|TRBJ1-1|TRBD1|TRBV5-4
CASSSGQGRNTEAFF
TGTGCCAGCAGCTCAGGACAGGGAAGGAACACTGAAGCTTTCTTT
>.|TRBJ1-3|.|TRBV28
CASSLFVRYPGNTIYF
TGTGCCAGCAGTTTATTCGTTCGGTACCCTGGAAACACCATATATTTT
>.|TRBJ2-4|.|TRBV28
CASSSGAIQYF
TGTGCCAGCAGTTCGGGAGCCATTCAGTACTTC
>once|TRBJ1-5|.|TRBV4-1
CASSQDPVPSSRNQPQHF
TGCGCCAGCAGCCAAGACCCAGTTCCTAGCAGCAGAAATCAGCCCCAGCATTTT
>.|TRBJ2-1|.|TRBV6-2/TRBV6-3
CASSPQLLRDGNEQFF
TGTGCCAGCAGTCCCCAACTCCTGCGGGATGGGAATGAGCAGTTCTTC
>.|TRBJ1-2|TRBD1|TRBV27
CASSSGTGVGYTF
TGTGCCAGCAGTTCCGGGACAGGGGTTGGCTACACCTTC
>.|TRBJ1-1|.|TRBV7-9
CASSLEGARGAFF
TGTGCCAGCAGCTTAGAGGGAGCCCGAGGAGCTTTCTTT
>.|TRBJ2-1|TRBD2|TRBV5-1
CASSSAGSSYNEQFF
TGCGCCAGCAGCTCAGCGGGAAGCTCCTACAATGAGCAGTTCTTC
>once|TRBJ1-1|.|TRBV19
CASIPAGVTEAFF
TGTGCCAGTATACCGGCAGGTGTAACTGAAGCTTTCTTT